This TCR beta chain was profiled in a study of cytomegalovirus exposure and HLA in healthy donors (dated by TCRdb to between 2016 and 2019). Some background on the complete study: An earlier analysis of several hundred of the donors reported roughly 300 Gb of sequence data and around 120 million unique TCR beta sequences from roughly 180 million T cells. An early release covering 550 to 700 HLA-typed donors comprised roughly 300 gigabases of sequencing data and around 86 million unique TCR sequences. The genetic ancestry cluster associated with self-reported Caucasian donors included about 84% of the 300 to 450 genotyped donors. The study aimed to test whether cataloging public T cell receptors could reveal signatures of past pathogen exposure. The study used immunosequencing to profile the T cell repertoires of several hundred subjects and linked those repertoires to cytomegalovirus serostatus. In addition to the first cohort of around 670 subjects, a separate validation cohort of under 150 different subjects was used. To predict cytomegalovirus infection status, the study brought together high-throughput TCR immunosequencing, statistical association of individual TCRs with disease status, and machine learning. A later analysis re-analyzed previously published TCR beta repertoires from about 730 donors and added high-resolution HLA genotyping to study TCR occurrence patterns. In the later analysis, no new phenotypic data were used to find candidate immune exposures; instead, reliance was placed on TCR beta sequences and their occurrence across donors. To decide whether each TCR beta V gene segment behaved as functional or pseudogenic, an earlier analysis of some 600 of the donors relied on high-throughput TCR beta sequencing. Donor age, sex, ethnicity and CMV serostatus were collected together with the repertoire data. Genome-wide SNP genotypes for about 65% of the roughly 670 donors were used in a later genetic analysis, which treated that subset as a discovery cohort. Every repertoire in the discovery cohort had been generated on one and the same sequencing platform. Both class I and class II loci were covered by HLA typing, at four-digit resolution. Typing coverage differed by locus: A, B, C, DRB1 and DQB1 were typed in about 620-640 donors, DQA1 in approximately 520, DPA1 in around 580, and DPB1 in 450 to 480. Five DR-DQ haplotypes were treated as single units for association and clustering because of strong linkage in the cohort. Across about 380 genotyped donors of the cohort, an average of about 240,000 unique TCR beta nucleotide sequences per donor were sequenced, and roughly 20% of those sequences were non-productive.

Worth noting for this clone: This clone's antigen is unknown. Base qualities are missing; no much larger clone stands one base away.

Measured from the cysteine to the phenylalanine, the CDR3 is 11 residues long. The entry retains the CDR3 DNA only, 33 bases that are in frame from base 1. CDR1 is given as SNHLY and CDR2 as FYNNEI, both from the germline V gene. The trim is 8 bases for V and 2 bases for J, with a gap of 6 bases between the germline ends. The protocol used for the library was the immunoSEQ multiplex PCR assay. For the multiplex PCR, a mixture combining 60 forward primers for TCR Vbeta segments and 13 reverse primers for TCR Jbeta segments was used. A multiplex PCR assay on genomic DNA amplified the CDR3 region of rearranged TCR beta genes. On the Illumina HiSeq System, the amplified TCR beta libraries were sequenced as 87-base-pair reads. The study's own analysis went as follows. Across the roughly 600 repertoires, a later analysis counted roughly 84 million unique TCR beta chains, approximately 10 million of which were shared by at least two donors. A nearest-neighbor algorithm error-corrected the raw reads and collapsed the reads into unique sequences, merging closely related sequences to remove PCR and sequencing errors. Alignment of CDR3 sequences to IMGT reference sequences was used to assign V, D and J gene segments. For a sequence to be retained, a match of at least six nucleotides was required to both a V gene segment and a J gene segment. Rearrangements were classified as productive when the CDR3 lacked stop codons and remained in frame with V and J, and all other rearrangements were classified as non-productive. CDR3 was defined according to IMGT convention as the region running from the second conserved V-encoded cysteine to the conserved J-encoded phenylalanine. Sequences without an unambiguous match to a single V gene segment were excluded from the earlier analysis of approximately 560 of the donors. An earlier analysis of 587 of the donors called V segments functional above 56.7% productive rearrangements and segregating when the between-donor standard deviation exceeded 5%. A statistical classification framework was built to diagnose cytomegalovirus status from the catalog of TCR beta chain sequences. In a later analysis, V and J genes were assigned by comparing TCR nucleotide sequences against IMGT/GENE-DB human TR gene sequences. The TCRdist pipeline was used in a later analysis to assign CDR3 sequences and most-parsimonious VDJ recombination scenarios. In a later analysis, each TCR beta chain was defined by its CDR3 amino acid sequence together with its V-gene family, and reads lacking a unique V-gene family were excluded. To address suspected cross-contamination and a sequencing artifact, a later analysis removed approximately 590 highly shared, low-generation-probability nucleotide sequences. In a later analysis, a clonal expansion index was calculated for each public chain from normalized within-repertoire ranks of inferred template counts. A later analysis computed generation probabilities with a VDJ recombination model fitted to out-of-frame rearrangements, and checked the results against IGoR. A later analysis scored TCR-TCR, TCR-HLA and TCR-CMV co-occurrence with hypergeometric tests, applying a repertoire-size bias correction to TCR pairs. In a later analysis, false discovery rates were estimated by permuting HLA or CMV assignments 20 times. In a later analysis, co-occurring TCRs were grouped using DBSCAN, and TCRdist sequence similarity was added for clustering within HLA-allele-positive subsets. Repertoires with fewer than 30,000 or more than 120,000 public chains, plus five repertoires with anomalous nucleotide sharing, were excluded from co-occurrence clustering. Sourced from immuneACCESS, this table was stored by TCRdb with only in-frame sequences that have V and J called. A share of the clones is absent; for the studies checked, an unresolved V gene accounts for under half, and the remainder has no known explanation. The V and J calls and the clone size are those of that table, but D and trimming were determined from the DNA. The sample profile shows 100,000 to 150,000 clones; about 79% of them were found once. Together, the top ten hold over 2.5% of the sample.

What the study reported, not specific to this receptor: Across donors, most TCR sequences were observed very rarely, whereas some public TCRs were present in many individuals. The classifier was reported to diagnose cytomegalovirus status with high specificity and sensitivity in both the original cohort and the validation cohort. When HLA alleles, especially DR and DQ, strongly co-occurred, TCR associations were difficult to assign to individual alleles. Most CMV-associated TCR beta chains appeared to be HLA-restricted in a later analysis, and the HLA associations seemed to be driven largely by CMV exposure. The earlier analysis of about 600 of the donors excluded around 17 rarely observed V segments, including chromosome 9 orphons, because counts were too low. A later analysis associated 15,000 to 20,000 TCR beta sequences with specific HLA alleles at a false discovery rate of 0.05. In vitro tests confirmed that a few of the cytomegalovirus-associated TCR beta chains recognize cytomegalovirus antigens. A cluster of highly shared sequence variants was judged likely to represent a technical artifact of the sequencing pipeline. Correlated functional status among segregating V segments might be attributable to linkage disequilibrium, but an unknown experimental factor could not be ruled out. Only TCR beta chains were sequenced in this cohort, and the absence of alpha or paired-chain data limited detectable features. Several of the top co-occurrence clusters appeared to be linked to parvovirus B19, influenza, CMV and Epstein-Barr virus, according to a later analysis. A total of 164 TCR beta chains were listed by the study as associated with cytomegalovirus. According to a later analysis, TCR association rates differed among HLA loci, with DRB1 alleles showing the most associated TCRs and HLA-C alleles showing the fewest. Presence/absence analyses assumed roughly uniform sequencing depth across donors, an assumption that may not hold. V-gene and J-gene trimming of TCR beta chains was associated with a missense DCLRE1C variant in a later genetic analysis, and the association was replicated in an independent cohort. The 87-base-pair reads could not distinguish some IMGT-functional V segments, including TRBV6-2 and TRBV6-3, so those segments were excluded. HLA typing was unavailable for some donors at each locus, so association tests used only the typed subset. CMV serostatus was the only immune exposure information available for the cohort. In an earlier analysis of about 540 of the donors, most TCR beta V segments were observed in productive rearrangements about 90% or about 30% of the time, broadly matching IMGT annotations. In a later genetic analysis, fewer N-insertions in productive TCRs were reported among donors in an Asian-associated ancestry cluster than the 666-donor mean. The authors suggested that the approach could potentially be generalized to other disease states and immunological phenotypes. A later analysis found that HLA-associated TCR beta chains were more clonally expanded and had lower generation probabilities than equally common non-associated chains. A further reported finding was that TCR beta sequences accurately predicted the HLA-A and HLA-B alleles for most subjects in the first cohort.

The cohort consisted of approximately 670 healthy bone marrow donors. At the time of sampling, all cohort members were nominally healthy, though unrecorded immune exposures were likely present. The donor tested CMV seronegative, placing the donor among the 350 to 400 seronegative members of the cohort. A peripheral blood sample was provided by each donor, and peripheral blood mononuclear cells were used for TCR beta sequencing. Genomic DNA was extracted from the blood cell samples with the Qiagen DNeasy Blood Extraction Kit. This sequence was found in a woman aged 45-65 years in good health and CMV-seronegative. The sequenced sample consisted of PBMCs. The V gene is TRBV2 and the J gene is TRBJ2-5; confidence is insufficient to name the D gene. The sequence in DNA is TGTGCCAGCTCGTTACAAGAGACCCAGTACTTC. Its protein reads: CASSLQETQYF.